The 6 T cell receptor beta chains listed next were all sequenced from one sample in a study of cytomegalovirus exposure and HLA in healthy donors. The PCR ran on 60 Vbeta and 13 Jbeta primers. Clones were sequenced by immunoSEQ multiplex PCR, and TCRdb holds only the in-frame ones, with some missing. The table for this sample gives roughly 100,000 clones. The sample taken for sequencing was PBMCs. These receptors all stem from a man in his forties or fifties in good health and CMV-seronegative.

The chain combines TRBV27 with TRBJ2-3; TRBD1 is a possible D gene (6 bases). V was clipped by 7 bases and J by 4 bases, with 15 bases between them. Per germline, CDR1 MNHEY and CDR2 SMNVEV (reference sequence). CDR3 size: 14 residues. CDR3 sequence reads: CASKPLGGSDTQYF. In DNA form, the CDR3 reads TGTGCCAGCAAACCTCTAGGGGGATCAGATACGCAGTATTTT.

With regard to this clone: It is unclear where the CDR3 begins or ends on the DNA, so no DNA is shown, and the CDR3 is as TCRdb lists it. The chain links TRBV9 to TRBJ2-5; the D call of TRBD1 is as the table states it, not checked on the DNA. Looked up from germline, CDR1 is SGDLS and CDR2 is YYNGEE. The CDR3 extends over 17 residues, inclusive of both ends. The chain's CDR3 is CANTYPCGTATQETQYF.

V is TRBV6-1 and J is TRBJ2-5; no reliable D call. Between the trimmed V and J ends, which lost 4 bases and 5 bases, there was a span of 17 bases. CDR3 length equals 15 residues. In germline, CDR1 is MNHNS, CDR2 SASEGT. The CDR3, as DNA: TGTGCCAGCAGTGTTTTGACTGGCACCGGGGAGACCCAGTACTTC. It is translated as CASSVLTGTGETQYF.

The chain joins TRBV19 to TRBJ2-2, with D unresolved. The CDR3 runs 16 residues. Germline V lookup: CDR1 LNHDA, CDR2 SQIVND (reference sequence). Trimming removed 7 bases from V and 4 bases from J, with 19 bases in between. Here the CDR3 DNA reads TGTGCCAGTACCCTATGGGCTGCGAGTCCCACCGGGGAGCTGTTTTTT. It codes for CASTLWAASPTGELFF.

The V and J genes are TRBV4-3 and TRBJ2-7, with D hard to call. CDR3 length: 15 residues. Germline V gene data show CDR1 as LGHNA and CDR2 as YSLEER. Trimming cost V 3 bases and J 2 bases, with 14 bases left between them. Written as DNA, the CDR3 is TGCGCCAGCAGCCACTTTTGGGCGCCTACCTACGAGCAGTACTTC. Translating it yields CASSHFWAPTYEQYF.

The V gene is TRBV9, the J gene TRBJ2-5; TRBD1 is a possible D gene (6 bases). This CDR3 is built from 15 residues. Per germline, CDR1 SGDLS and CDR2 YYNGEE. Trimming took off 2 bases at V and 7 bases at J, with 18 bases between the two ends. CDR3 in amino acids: CASSVRGDVDVTQYF. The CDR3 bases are TGTGCCAGCAGCGTCAGGGGAGACGTAGACGTGACCCAGTACTTC.